What follows are 31 T cell receptor beta chains derived from one specimen sequenced in a study of cytomegalovirus exposure and HLA in healthy donors. The primer mix had 60 Vbeta and 13 Jbeta primers. Only in-frame clones appear in the TCRdb table, and some are missing; sequencing was by immunoSEQ multiplex PCR. Here the sample spans 200,000 to 250,000 clones, 75% to 90% being singletons. Sample: PBMCs. The receptor source for this set is a woman aged 40 to 50 in good health and CMV-seronegative.

The genes are TRBV18 and TRBJ2-3, with 7 bases fitting TRBD1. Trimming took 6 bases from V and 0 from J; bases not matched to a gene: 12. Germline loops: CDR1 KGHSH, CDR2 LQKENI. The CDR3 sequence is 17 residues long. CDR3 region: CASSPTAGTASTDTQYF. CDR3 bases: TGTGCCAGCTCCCCGACCGCTGGGACAGCTAGCACAGATACGCAGTATTTT. Full variable domain (missing parts from reference TRBV18 and TRBJ2-3): NAGVMQNPRHLVRRRGQEARLRCSPMKGHSHVYWYRQLPEEGLKFMVYLQKENIIDESGMPKERFSAEFPKEGPSILRIQQVVRGDSAAYFCASSPTAGTASTDTQYFGPGTRLTVL.

This sequence joins TRBV28 and TRBJ1-2; the D is unclear. Germline CDR1 reads MDHEN; CDR2 reads SYDVKM. This CDR3 has 12 residues. Trimming left V 8 bases short and J 0 bases short, with 7 bases between. CDR3 amino acids: CASCETNYGYTF. CDR3 DNA: TGTGCCAGCTGCGAAACTAACTATGGCTACACCTTC.

The V and J genes are TRBV14 and TRBJ1-4; D gene uncertain. CDR3 length: 14 amino acids. Trimming removed 4 bases at V and 7 bases at J, with 13 bases between. From germline, CDR1 is SGHDN and CDR2 FVKESK. CDR3 amino acids: CASSPRTGSEKLFF. CDR3 nucleotide sequence: TGTGCCAGCAGCCCACGGACGGGGAGTGAAAAACTGTTTTTT.

The chain links TRBV6-1 to TRBJ2-7; 10 positions agree with TRBD1. The CDR3 extends over 15 amino acids. The germline gives CDR1 MNHNS, CDR2 SASEGT. V shed 5 bases and J 4 bases; nucleotides not matched to a gene: 8. CDR3 coding DNA: TGTGCCAGCAGTCCGGCGGGGACAGGGGCGTACGAGCAGTACTTC. It specifies CASSPAGTGAYEQYF.

This clone appeared once. J is TRBJ1-1 and V is TRBV6-1; the D gene is possibly TRBD1 (5 bases). The CDR3 has 14 amino acids. With 5 bases removed from V and 2 bases from J, the gap between germline ends came to 12 bases. Per germline, CDR1 MNHNS and CDR2 SASEGT. This CDR3 reads CASSNTGLNTEAFF. CDR3 in DNA: TGTGCCAGCAGTAACACAGGATTAAACACTGAAGCTTTCTTT.

This chain links TRBV5-6 with TRBJ1-2; TRBD1 is a possible D gene (5 bases). With 0 bases removed from V and 4 bases from J, the gap between germline ends came to 10 bases. The CDR3 has 14 residues. Germline CDR1 is SGHDT and CDR2 is YYEEEE. CDR3 region: CASSLGGEAYGYTF. CDR3 nucleotide sequence: TGTGCCAGCAGCTTGGGGGGGGAGGCCTATGGCTACACCTTC.

The CDR3 DNA is TGTGCCAGTAGTGTATATAGCGAGAACAATGAGCAGTTCTTC. Its protein product is CASSVYSENNEQFF. The chain couples TRBV19 to TRBJ2-1, with D possibly TRBD2 on 5 matching bases. The length of the CDR3 is 14 residues. V was clipped by 5 bases and J by 5 bases, with 13 bases between them. Germline-derived CDR1 and CDR2 are LNHDA and SQIVND (reference sequence).

This rearrangement joins TRBV28 to TRBJ1-5; 9 positions match TRBD1. V dropped 3 bases and J dropped 2; count of bases not matched to a gene: 11. This CDR3 is built from 18 residues. The germline CDR1 and CDR2 sequences are MDHEN and SYDVKM. The CDR3 is CASSFSPLRDRGNQPQHF. The CDR3 nucleotides are TGTGCCAGCAGTTTTAGTCCCCTCCGGGACAGGGGCAATCAGCCCCAGCATTTT.

The CDR3, as DNA: TGCGCCAGCAGTAAGGGACAGGTATCCTACGAGCAGTACTTC. This sequence encodes CASSKGQVSYEQYF. The rearrangement links TRBV10-2 to TRBJ2-7, with 8 bases that match TRBD1. The CDR3 has 14 residues. Trimming at V came to 5 bases and at J to 1 base, leaving 4 bases not matched to a gene. Germline V CDR1 and CDR2: WSHSY, SAAADI.

The V and J genes are TRBV6-1 and TRBJ2-3; the D is unclear. With 1 base removed from V and 3 bases from J, the gap between germline ends came to 17 bases. The CDR3 totals 17 residues. Germline CDR1 reads MNHNS; CDR2 reads SASEGT. This CDR3 reads CASSEDRLTYVTDTQYF. The CDR3 DNA reads as TGTGCCAGCAGTGAAGATCGACTGACTTACGTTACAGATACGCAGTATTTT.

The chain links TRBV10-1 to TRBJ1-6; a possible D gene is TRBD1 (5 bases). Germline lookup yields CDR1 WNHNN and CDR2 SYGVQD (reference sequence). Trimming took 9 bases from V and 7 from J, leaving 16 bases between them. The CDR3 is 14 residues long. CDR3 protein: CASRLDSKNSPLHF. As DNA, the CDR3 is TGCGCCAGTAGACTAGACAGCAAGAATTCACCCCTCCACTTT.

The chain joins TRBV27 to TRBJ2-7, with a tentative D call TRBD1 (6 bases). Germline loops: CDR1 MNHEY, CDR2 SMNVEV (reference sequence). Trimming took 2 bases from V and 2 from J, leaving 16 bases between them. The CDR3 totals 16 residues. For the CDR3, the DNA is TGTGCCAGCAGTTTACAGTCGGGTACAGGGACCTACGAGCAGTACTTC. Translating it yields CASSLQSGTGTYEQYF.

CDR3 in amino acids: CSATGSGSHEQYF. The CDR3, as DNA: TGCAGCGCTACGGGTAGCGGGAGTCACGAGCAGTACTTC. This sequence joins TRBV29-1 and TRBJ2-7; 9 nucleotides line up with TRBD2. The CDR3 covers 13 residues. Germline values: CDR1 SQVTM, CDR2 ANQGSEA. V dropped 7 bases and J dropped 5; count of bases not matched to a gene: 9.

V and J are TRBV28 and TRBJ2-1; D perhaps matches TRBD2 (5 bases). With 6 bases removed from V and 3 bases from J, the gap between germline ends came to 24 bases. CDR1 and CDR2 (germline): MDHEN, SYDVKM. The CDR3 runs 18 residues. The DNA of the CDR3 is TGTGCCAGCAGCCTGAGGACTTTTACTAGGGAATTCTACAATGAGCAGTTCTTC. It specifies CASSLRTFTREFYNEQFF.

The gene calls are TRBV29-1 and TRBJ1-3; maybe TRBD1 (5 bases). Germline-derived CDR1 and CDR2 are SQVTM and ANQGSEA. V lost 8 bases and J 3 bases, leaving 17 bases between the germline ends. The CDR3 is 14 amino acids. The CDR3 DNA reads as TGCAGCTTCCGGGGGGGTAGGAATGGAAACACCATATATTTT. Translated: CSFRGGRNGNTIYF.

The V and J genes are TRBV18 and TRBJ2-7; 8 positions agree with TRBD2. CDR1 KGHSH and CDR2 LQKENI come from the germline V gene. V trimming: 0 bases; J trimming: 2 bases; junction bases outside the gene matches: 6. CDR3 size: 16 residues. The CDR3: CASSPPGLGNTYEQYF. DNA for the CDR3: TGTGCCAGCTCACCACCGGGACTAGGCAACACCTACGAGCAGTACTTC.

As for this clone: The same CDR3 is also encoded by other DNA sequences in this sample. This chain joins TRBV7-9 and TRBJ1-5, with 7 bases lining up with TRBD1. There are 19 residues in the CDR3. Per germline, CDR1 SEHNR and CDR2 FQNEAQ (reference sequence). Trimming took 1 base from V and 3 from J; bases not matched to a gene: 15. In DNA, the CDR3 is TGTGCCAGCAGCTTAGACGAGGGGGCGGCAGCTCATTCCAATCAGCCCCAGCATTTT. It specifies CASSLDEGAAAHSNQPQHF.

The CDR3 nucleotides are TGTGCCAGCAGTGAAGGTCTGCTGGGAGGGCGGTACTTC. Amino acids: CASSEGLLGGRYF. V is TRBV2 and J is TRBJ2-7, with 7 bases matching TRBD2. After removal of 1 base from V and 12 bases from J, the junction contained 9 bases not matched to a gene. The CDR3 contains 13 residues. CDR1 is SNHLY, CDR2 FYNNEI, per germline.

V is TRBV21-1 and J is TRBJ2-7; TRBD2 was called by the table and not checked on the DNA. TRBV21-1 is a pseudogene locus. The CDR3 length is 15 residues. The CDR3 sequence: CASSKVLAGEYEQYF. The CDR3 DNA is TGTGCCAGCAGCAAAGTCCTAGCGGGAGAGTACGAGCAGTACTTC.

The J gene is TRBJ2-7, the V gene TRBV30, with 7 bases fitting TRBD2. Trimming took 2 bases from V and 3 from J; bases not matched to a gene: 10. The CDR3 has 15 amino acids. The V gene's germline CDR1 is GTSNPN and CDR2 SVGIG (reference sequence). CDR3 loop: CAWSTSSGGYYEQYF. In DNA form, the CDR3 reads TGTGCCTGGAGTACCTCTAGCGGCGGTTACTACGAGCAGTACTTC.

The V gene is TRBV5-1, the J gene TRBJ2-7, with 13 bases identical to TRBD2. This CDR3 comprises 15 residues. The germline gives CDR1 SGHRS, CDR2 YFSETQ. The trim removed 1 base at V and 6 bases at J, leaving 4 bases unmatched. The DNA of the CDR3 is TGCGCCAGCAGCTTGACTAGCGGGAGGGCCGGCGAGCAGTACTTC. Its protein is CASSLTSGRAGEQYF. Filled out from reference TRBV5-1 and TRBJ2-7, the complete variable domain reads KAGVTQTPRYLIKTRGQQVTLSCSPISGHRSVSWYQQTPGQGLQFLFEYFSETQRNKGNFPGRFSGRQFSNSRSEMNVSTLELGDSALYLCASSLTSGRAGEQYFGPGTRLTVT.

The chain uses TRBV11-1 and TRBJ2-7; TRBD2 matches 7 bases. The CDR3 length is 14 residues. Losses at the gene ends were 4 bases for V and 2 bases for J; bases not matched to a gene: 5. Germline CDR1 SGHAT, CDR2 FQDESV (reference sequence). CDR3 nucleotides: TGTGCCAGCAGCTCACTAGCGCCGACCTACGAGCAGTACTTC. Its protein product is CASSSLAPTYEQYF.

The chain is built from TRBV6-6 and TRBJ2-1, with 11 bases fitting TRBD2. The J segment lost 1 base and the V segment lost 6 bases, leaving 5 bases of the junction unmatched. Germline V CDR1 and CDR2: MNHNY, SVGAGI (reference sequence). The CDR3 is made up of 16 amino acids. The CDR3, as DNA: TGTGCCAGCAGGGGACTAGCGGAGAAGTCCTACAATGAGCAGTTCTTC. It encodes CASRGLAEKSYNEQFF.

The gene calls are TRBV5-6 and TRBJ2-5; 7 bases agree with TRBD1. This CDR3 is 14 amino acids long. With 4 bases clipped from V and 7 bases from J, the junction kept 10 bases outside the gene matches. The germline CDR1 and CDR2 sequences are SGHDT and YYEEEE. The CDR3 loop is CASSIRRTGSTQYF. For the CDR3, the DNA is TGTGCCAGCAGCATCCGCAGGACAGGTTCGACCCAGTACTTC.

The genes are TRBV5-1 and TRBJ2-3, with D possibly matching TRBD1 (5 bases). V was cut by 2 bases and J by 3 bases, with 7 bases left in between. The CDR3 contains 13 residues. From germline, CDR1 is SGHRS and CDR2 YFSETQ. The CDR3 is CASSFDRTDTQYF. The CDR3, as DNA: TGCGCCAGCAGCTTTGACAGAACAGATACGCAGTATTTT.

This clone was observed once. The chain carries TRBV10-1 and TRBJ2-1; 7 nucleotides match TRBD2. The V gene end was trimmed by 11 bases and the J gene end by 7 bases; junction bases not matched to a gene: 14. CDR3 length equals 14 residues. Germline lookup yields CDR1 WNHNN and CDR2 SYGVQD (reference sequence). The CDR3 reads CAGGRTSVGNEQFF. The CDR3 bases are TGCGCCGGGGGTCGGACTAGTGTAGGGAATGAGCAGTTCTTC.

The table lists this clone with a count of one. The CDR3 nucleotides read TGTGCCAGTAGTATCGTCGGGGGGCTTAAAAGCTACGAGCAGTACTTC. Its translation is CASSIVGGLKSYEQYF. This chain uses TRBV19 with TRBJ2-7; a weak D match, TRBD2 (7 bases). Germline CDR1 is LNHDA and CDR2 is SQIVND (reference sequence). CDR3 length: 16 residues. Trimming cost V 3 bases and J 3 bases, with 18 bases left between them.

The V and J genes are TRBV5-6 and TRBJ2-3; D gene ambiguous. In germline, CDR1 is SGHDT, CDR2 YYEEEE. Deletions cut 0 bases from V and 0 bases from J, with 5 bases between. The CDR3 length is 14 residues. CDR3 nucleotides: TGTGCCAGCAGCTTGGTACAAAGCACAGATACGCAGTATTTT. The encoded protein is CASSLVQSTDTQYF.

The chain uses TRBV7-9 and TRBJ1-5, with 9 bases that match TRBD1. The CDR3 is 15 residues long. The V segment lost 5 bases and the J segment 2 bases; nucleotides outside the gene matches: 4. Germline V gene sequence: CDR1 SEHNR, CDR2 FQNEAQ (reference sequence). For the CDR3, the DNA is TGTGCCAGCAGCGAGGGACAGGGCGGCAATCAGCCCCAGCATTTT. Translating it yields CASSEGQGGNQPQHF.

V gene TRBV6-6 combines with J gene TRBJ1-2; a possible D gene is TRBD1 (5 bases). The germline gives CDR1 MNHNY, CDR2 SVGAGI (reference sequence). V lost 6 bases and J 5 bases, leaving 19 bases between the germline ends. The CDR3 runs to 15 residues. CDR3 DNA: TGTGCCAGCAGCATCATTCAAGGGGCACGGTATGGCTACACCTTC. Translating gives CASSIIQGARYGYTF.

The chain carries TRBV19 and TRBJ2-7; D unresolved. Trimming stripped 5 bases from V and 3 bases from J, with 11 bases between. There are 13 residues in the CDR3. CDR1 and CDR2 (germline): LNHDA, SQIVND (reference sequence). Here the CDR3 DNA reads TGTGCCAGTAGTCCACAATTATTCTACGAGCAGTACTTC. The encoded protein is CASSPQLFYEQYF.